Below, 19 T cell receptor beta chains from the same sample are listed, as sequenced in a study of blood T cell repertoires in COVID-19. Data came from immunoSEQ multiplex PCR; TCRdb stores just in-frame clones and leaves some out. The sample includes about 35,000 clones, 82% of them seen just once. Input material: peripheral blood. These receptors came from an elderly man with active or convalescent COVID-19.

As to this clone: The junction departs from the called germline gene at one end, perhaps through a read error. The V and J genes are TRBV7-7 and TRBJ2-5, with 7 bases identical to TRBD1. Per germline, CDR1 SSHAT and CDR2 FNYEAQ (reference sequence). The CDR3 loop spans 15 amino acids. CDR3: CASSLVGGAGETQYF. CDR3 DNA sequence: TGTGCTAGCAGCTTAGTAGGGGGCGCGGGAGAGACCCAGTACTTC.

The CDR3 sequence is CASSSIAGQETQYF. The CDR3 DNA follows: TGTGCCAGCAGCTCGATTGCGGGACAGGAGACCCAGTACTTC. The rearrangement uses TRBV5-6 and TRBJ2-5; tentatively, D is TRBD1 (7 bases). The ends were cut back, 3 bases at V and 5 bases at J, with 14 bases in the middle. The CDR3 runs 14 residues. From germline, CDR1 is SGHDT and CDR2 YYEEEE.

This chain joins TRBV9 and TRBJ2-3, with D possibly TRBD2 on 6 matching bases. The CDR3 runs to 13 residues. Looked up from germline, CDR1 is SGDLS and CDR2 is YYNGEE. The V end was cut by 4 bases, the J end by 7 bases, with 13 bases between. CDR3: CASSSTGGNTQYF. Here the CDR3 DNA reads TGTGCCAGCAGCTCAACAGGCGGGAATACGCAGTATTTT.

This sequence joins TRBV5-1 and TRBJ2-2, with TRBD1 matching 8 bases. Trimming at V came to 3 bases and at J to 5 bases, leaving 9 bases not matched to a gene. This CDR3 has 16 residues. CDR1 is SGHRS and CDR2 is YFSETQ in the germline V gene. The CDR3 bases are TGCGCCAGCAGCTCCTATAGGACAGGGATAACCGGGGAGCTGTTTTTT. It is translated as CASSSYRTGITGELFF.

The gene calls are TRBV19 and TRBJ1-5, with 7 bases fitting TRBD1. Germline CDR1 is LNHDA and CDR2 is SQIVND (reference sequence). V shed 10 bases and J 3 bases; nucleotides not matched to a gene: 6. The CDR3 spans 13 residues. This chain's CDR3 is CATRTGLNQPQHF. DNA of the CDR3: TGTGCCACCCGGACAGGTCTCAATCAGCCCCAGCATTTT.

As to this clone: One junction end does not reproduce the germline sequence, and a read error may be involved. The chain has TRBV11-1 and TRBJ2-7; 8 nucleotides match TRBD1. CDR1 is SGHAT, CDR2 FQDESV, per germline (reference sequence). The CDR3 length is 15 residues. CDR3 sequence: CASSSTGASSDEQYF. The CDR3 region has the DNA TGTGCCAGCAGCTCGACAGGGGCATCCTCCGACGAGCAGTACTTC.

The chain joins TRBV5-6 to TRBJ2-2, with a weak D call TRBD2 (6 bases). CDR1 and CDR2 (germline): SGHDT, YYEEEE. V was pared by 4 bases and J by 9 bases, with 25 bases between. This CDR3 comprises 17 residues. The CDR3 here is CASSLTGRDSEGWELFF. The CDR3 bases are TGTGCCAGCAGCCTGACGGGGCGGGACTCCGAGGGCTGGGAGCTGTTTTTT.

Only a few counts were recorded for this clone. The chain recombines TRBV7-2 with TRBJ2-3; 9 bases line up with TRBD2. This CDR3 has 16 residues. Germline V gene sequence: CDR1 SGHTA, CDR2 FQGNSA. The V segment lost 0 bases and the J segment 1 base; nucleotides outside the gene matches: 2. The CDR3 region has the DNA TGTGCCAGCAGCTTAGCTAGCGGGAGCGGCACAGATACGCAGTATTTT. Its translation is CASSLASGSGTDTQYF.

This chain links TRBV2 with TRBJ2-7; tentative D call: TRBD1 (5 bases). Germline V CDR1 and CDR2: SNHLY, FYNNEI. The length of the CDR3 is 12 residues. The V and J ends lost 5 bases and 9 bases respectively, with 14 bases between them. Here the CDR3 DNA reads TGTGCCAGCAGTAGGGATCTAAGGGGGCAGTACTTC. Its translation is CASSRDLRGQYF.

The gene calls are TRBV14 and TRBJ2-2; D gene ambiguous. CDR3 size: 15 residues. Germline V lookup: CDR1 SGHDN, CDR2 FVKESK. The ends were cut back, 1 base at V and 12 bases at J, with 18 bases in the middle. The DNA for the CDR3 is TGTGCCAGCAGCCAAGTGTCGAATGACTTCACAAAGCTGTTTTTT. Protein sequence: CASSQVSNDFTKLFF.

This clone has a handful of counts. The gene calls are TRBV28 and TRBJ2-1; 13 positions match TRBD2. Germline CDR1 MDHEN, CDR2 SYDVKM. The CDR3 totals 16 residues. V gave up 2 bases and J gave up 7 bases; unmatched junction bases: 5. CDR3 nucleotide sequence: TGTGCCAGCAGTTTAACAACTAGCGGGAGGGGTAATGAGCAGTTCTTC. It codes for CASSLTTSGRGNEQFF. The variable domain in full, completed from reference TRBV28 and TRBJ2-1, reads DVKVTQSSRYLVKRTGEKVFLECVQDMDHENMFWYRQDPGLGLRLIYFSYDVKMKEKGDIPEGYSVSREKKERFSLILESASTNQTSMYLCASSLTTSGRGNEQFFGPGTRLTVL.

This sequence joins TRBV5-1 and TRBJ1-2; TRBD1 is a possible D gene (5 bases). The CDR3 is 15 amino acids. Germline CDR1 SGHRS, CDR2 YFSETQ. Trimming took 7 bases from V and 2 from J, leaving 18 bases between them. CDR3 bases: TGCGCCAGCGTACCAACCCAGGGATCCAACTATGGCTACACCTTC. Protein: CASVPTQGSNYGYTF.

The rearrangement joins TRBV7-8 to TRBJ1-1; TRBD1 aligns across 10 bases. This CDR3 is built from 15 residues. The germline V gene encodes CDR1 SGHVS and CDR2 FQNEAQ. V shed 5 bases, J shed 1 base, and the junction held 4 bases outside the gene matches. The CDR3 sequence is CASSPGQGGNTEAFF. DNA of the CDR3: TGTGCCAGCAGCCCAGGACAGGGGGGGAACACTGAAGCTTTCTTT.

CDR3 in DNA: TGTGCCAGCAGTTTAGGTACAACCTATTCACCCCTCCACTTT. Its protein is CASSLGTTYSPLHF. The genes are TRBV28 and TRBJ1-6; D is unclear. Germline loops: CDR1 MDHEN, CDR2 SYDVKM. The CDR3 has 14 amino acids. The germline V and J ends were trimmed by 2 bases and 8 bases, with 10 bases remaining between them.

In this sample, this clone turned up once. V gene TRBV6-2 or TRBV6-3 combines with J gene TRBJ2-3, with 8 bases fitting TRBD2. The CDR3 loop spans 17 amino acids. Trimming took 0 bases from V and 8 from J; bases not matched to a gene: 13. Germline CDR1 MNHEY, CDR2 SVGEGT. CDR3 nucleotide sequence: TGTGCCAGCAGTTACTCCCCGCTTCCAGCGGGAGCCACTACGCAGTATTTT. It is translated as CASSYSPLPAGATTQYF.

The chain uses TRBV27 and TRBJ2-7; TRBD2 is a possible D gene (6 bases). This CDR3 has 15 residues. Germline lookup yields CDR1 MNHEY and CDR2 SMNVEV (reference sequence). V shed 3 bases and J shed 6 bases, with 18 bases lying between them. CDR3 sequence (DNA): TGTGCCAGCAGTTTGGGTTACGGGGGAAGGGGCGAGCAGTACTTC. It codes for CASSLGYGGRGEQYF.

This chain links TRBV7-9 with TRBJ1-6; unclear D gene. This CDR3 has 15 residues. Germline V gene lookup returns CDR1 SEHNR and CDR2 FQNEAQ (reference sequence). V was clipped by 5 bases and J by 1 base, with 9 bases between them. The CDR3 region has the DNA TGTGCCAGCAGCCCGGAGTTATCCTATAATTCACCCCTCCACTTT. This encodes CASSPELSYNSPLHF. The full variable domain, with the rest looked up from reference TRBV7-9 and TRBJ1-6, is DTGVSQNPRHKITKRGQNVTFRCDPISEHNRLYWYRQTLGQGPEFLTYFQNEAQLEKSRLLSDRFSAERPKGSFSTLEIQRTEQGDSAMYLCASSPELSYNSPLHFGNGTRLTVT.

The CDR3 nucleotides read TGTGCCAGCAGTGAAGCGGGACTATCCCCCCCCTTGAGCCCCGGGGAGCTGTTTTTT. The encoded protein is CASSEAGLSPPLSPGELFF. The chain employs TRBV2 and TRBJ2-2; 7 bases line up with TRBD2. Trimming took 0 bases from V and 6 from J; bases not matched to a gene: 16. The germline V gene encodes CDR1 SNHLY and CDR2 FYNNEI. CDR3 length: 19 residues.

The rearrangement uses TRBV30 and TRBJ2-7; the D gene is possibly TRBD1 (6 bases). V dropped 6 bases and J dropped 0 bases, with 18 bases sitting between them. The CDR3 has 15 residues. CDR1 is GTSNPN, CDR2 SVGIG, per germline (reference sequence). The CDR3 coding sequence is TGTGCCTGCCATCAAGTTCAGGGGAGCTCCTACGAGCAGTACTTC. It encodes CACHQVQGSSYEQYF. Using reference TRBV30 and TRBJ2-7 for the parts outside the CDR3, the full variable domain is SQTIHQWPATLVQPVGSPLSLECTVEGTSNPNLYWYRQAAGRGLQLLFYSVGIGQISSEVPQNLSASRPQDRQFILSSKKLLLSDSGFYLCACHQVQGSSYEQYFGPGTRLTVT.